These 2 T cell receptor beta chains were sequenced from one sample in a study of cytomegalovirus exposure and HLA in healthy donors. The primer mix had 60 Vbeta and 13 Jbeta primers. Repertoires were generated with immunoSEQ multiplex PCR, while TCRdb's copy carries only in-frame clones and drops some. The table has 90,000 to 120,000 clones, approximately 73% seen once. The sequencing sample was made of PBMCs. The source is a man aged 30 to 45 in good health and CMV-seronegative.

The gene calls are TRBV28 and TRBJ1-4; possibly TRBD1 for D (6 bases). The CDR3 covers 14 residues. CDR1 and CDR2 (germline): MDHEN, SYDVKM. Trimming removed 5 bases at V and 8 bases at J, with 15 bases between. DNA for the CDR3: TGTGCCAGCAGTCGGACAACAGGGTCCGAAAAACTGTTTTTT. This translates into CASSRTTGSEKLFF.

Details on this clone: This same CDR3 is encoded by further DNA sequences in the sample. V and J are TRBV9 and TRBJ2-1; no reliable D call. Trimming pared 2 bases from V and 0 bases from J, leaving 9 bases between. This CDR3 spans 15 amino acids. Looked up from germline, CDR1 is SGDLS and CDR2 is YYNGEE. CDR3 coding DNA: TGTGCCAGCAGCGTCGGTGCGAGCTCCTACAATGAGCAGTTCTTC. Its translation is CASSVGASSYNEQFF.